The 32 T cell receptor beta chains below come from one sample, sequenced in a study of regulatory T cells in long-lasting Graves disease (dated by TCRdb to 2020 to 2022). In the paper's terms, the time point label means: newly diagnosed GD, antithyroid drugs for less than 3 months. RNA was extracted from PBMCs in TRIzol for both TCR sequencing and RNA sequencing. The library was produced with multiplex PCR. Sequencer: Illumina HiSeq 4000. TCR beta libraries were built with iRepertoire HTBI primers and Arm-PCR amplification of CDR3 regions. TCRdb itself trimmed the public reads at Q25 with fastp, ran MiXCR and retained productive beta chains. Rows matching on CDR3 protein sequence are summarized as one entry with the most common DNA and genes. This sample has hundreds of thousands of distinct CDR3 sequences in its table, and 15% to 20% of those were observed once. The top ten hold around 19% of the sample.

The same specimen was also included in a second study, on T cells in Graves' hyperthyroidism and ophthalmopathy.

This specimen was peripheral blood mononuclear cells (PBMCs), taken at new diagnosis, from a patient treated with antithyroid drugs. Receptors were obtained from a woman aged 25 to 39 with Graves disease. Donor details come from another sample of the same person, matched by shared clones.

This clonotype showed up just once. The V call is TRBV18, the J call TRBJ2-7; the D gene is possibly TRBD1 (6 bases). With 3 bases removed from V and 2 bases from J, the gap between germline ends came to 17 bases. CDR1 and CDR2 from the germline V gene are KGHSH and LQKENI. The CDR3 has 16 amino acids. The CDR3 DNA sequence: TGTGCCAGCTCACCTATATCACAGGGAAGGACCTACGAGCAGTACTTC. It encodes CASSPISQGRTYEQYF.

This clonotype occurred many times. The chain carries TRBV29-1 and TRBJ1-6; TRBD1 agrees at 7 bases. Looked up from germline, CDR1 is SQVTM and CDR2 is ANQGSEA. The J segment lost 10 bases and the V segment lost 5 bases, leaving 14 bases of the junction unmatched. The CDR3 totals 15 residues. The CDR3 loop is CSVRDHRGESSPLHF. The CDR3 DNA is TGCAGCGTTCGGGACCACAGGGGTGAAAGCTCACCCCTCCACTTT.

The chain couples TRBV7-9 to TRBJ1-6, with D unresolved. From germline, CDR1 is SEHNR and CDR2 FQNEAQ (reference sequence). The germline V and J ends were trimmed by 1 base and 9 bases, with 10 bases remaining between them. CDR3 length: 14 amino acids. The CDR3 loop is CASSLEDRGSPLHF. CDR3 sequence (DNA): TGTGCCAGCAGCTTAGAAGATCGCGGTTCACCCCTCCACTTT.

In nucleotides, the CDR3 is TGTGCCAGCAGTTCAGACAGGGAGAGTGGAAAACTGTTTTTT. Translation gives CASSSDRESGKLFF. This chain links TRBV6-2 or TRBV6-3 with TRBJ1-4; TRBD1 matches 7 bases. The CDR3 totals 14 residues. In germline, CDR1 is MNHEY, CDR2 SVGEGT. The V and J ends lost 4 bases and 10 bases, in that order; junction bases with no gene match: 9.

This clonotype was counted many times. The chain recombines TRBV18 with TRBJ2-7; a weak D match, TRBD2 (5 bases). Germline CDR1 and CDR2: KGHSH and LQKENI. V lost 3 bases, J lost 7 bases, and 10 bases lay in between. The CDR3 length is 12 residues. The CDR3 loop is CASSPFPGEQYF. CDR3 DNA: TGTGCCAGCTCACCTTTTCCGGGGGAGCAGTACTTC. The full variable domain, its missing parts supplied by reference TRBV18 and TRBJ2-7, is NAGVMQNPRHLVRRRGQEARLRCSPMKGHSHVYWYRQLPEEGLKFMVYLQKENIIDESGMPKERFSAEFPKEGPSILRIQQVVRGDSAAYFCASSPFPGEQYFGPGTRLTVT.

This clonotype was seen many times. This rearrangement joins TRBV14 to TRBJ2-1, with 7 bases matching TRBD1. The CDR3 extends over 15 amino acids. The ends lost 2 bases at V and 8 bases at J; junction bases unmatched: 9. Per the germline V gene, CDR1 is SGHDN and CDR2 is FVKESK. The CDR3 coding sequence is TGTGCCAGCAGCCAAATTGACAGGGTTTTGGATGAGCAGTTCTTC. Translation: CASSQIDRVLDEQFF.

This clonotype was found many times. The chain has TRBV27 and TRBJ2-3, with D tentatively TRBD1 (6 bases). This CDR3 is built from 14 residues. Germline V gene sequence: CDR1 MNHEY, CDR2 SMNVEV (reference sequence). Trimming left V 6 bases short and J 2 bases short, with 12 bases between. CDR3 sequence reads: CASSEWTATDTQYF. CDR3 bases: TGTGCCAGCAGCGAATGGACAGCCACAGATACGCAGTATTTT.

In its sample, this clonotype was seen many times. The rearrangement joins TRBV28 to TRBJ2-1; 10 bases match TRBD2. This CDR3 has 14 amino acids. Germline V gene sequence: CDR1 MDHEN, CDR2 SYDVKM. Unmatched junction bases numbered 3, after V lost 1 base and J lost 9 bases. DNA for the CDR3: TGTGCCAGCAGTTTATACGGGACTAGCGCTGAGCAGTTCTTC. It translates to CASSLYGTSAEQFF. Full variable domain (missing parts from reference TRBV28 and TRBJ2-1): DVKVTQSSRYLVKRTGEKVFLECVQDMDHENMFWYRQDPGLGLRLIYFSYDVKMKEKGDIPEGYSVSREKKERFSLILESASTNQTSMYLCASSLYGTSAEQFFGPGTRLTVL.

The sample holds many counts of this clonotype. The rearrangement uses TRBV6-2 or TRBV6-3 and TRBJ2-7, with 8 bases aligning to TRBD2. The V gene end was trimmed by 6 bases and the J gene end by 4 bases; junction bases not matched to a gene: 11. Germline V CDR1 and CDR2: MNHEY, SVGEGT. The CDR3 contains 15 residues. CDR3 residues: CASRAAGTRVYEQYF. In DNA, the CDR3 is TGTGCCAGCAGAGCAGCCGGGACTAGGGTGTACGAGCAGTACTTC.

A remark on this clonotype: Relative to the germline gene, one junction end is altered; a read error may explain this. The chain joins TRBV28 to TRBJ1-1; unclear D gene. Germline loops: CDR1 MDHEN, CDR2 SYDVKM. The CDR3 runs 13 residues. The CDR3 coding sequence is TGTGCCAGCAGTTTATGGGGGAACACTGGAGCTTTCTTT. Protein sequence: CASSLWGNTGAFF. The full variable domain, completed using reference TRBV28 and TRBJ1-1, is DVKVTQSSRYLVKRTGEKVFLECVQDMDHENMFWYRQDPGLGLRLIYFSYDVKMKEKGDIPEGYSVSREKKERFSLILESASTNQTSMYLCASSLWGNTGAFFGQGTRLTVV.

There are a few counts of this clonotype. The CDR3 here is CASSPIQGAYEQYF. DNA for the CDR3: TGTGCCAGCTCACCAATCCAGGGAGCCTACGAGCAGTACTTC. The rearrangement links TRBV18 to TRBJ2-7; TRBD1 or TRBD2 may be the D gene (5 bases each). The CDR3 length is 14 residues. The V end was cut by 2 bases, the J end by 2 bases, with 10 bases between. Germline-derived CDR1 and CDR2 are KGHSH and LQKENI. The full variable domain, rest sourced from reference TRBV18 and TRBJ2-7, is NAGVMQNPRHLVRRRGQEARLRCSPMKGHSHVYWYRQLPEEGLKFMVYLQKENIIDESGMPKERFSAEFPKEGPSILRIQQVVRGDSAAYFCASSPIQGAYEQYFGPGTRLTVT.

The genes are TRBV7-2 and TRBJ2-3; possibly TRBD2 for D (8 bases). Looked up from germline, CDR1 is SGHTA and CDR2 is FQGNSA. Trimming removed 2 bases at V and 6 bases at J, with 18 bases between. This CDR3 has 16 residues. CDR3 amino acids: CASSLYLGGGQDTQYF. CDR3 nucleotide sequence: TGTGCCAGCAGCTTATACCTCGGGGGGGGACAGGATACGCAGTATTTT.

This clonotype was detected only a few times. This chain uses TRBV5-1 with TRBJ2-3; 9 nucleotides line up with TRBD1. The CDR3 spans 15 residues. Germline V gene sequence: CDR1 SGHRS, CDR2 YFSETQ. V trimming: 3 bases; J trimming: 2 bases; junction bases outside the gene matches: 4. The CDR3 loop reads CASSSGTGNTDTQYF. The CDR3 DNA sequence: TGCGCCAGCAGCTCCGGGACAGGGAACACAGATACGCAGTATTTT.

The sample holds many counts of this clonotype. The chain uses TRBV11-2 and TRBJ2-5; possibly TRBD2 for D (6 bases). The CDR3 covers 16 residues. CDR1 and CDR2 from the germline V gene are SGHAT and FQNNGV. With 1 base removed from V and 4 bases from J, the gap between germline ends came to 16 bases. CDR3 residues: CASSLAGGVRGETQYF. CDR3 DNA: TGTGCCAGCAGCTTAGCCGGGGGAGTGCGAGGAGAGACCCAGTACTTC.

This clonotype was observed at least ten times. The J gene is TRBJ2-7, the V gene TRBV6-1; 9 bases line up with TRBD2. The CDR3 spans 14 residues. Per the germline V gene, CDR1 is MNHNS and CDR2 is SASEGT. The ends lost 6 bases at V and 2 bases at J; junction bases unmatched: 5. CDR3 amino acids: CASRGAGGAYEQYF. Written as DNA, the CDR3 is TGTGCCAGCAGGGGAGCGGGAGGCGCCTACGAGCAGTACTTC.

The V and J genes are TRBV27 and TRBJ2-3; 10 bases line up with TRBD1. J lost 5 bases, V lost 3 bases, and 5 bases had no gene match. Germline lookup yields CDR1 MNHEY and CDR2 SMNVEV (reference sequence). The CDR3 has 15 residues. The CDR3, as DNA: TGTGCCAGCAGTTTTCTCGGACAGGGGGAAGATACGCAGTATTTT. Translating it yields CASSFLGQGEDTQYF.

V gene TRBV7-9 combines with J gene TRBJ2-7; maybe TRBD1 (5 bases). Germline CDR1 and CDR2: SEHNR and FQNEAQ (reference sequence). Trimming removed 4 bases from V and 3 bases from J, with 13 bases in between. The CDR3 spans 14 residues. The CDR3 spells CASSSTDSRYEQYF. The CDR3 DNA follows: TGTGCCAGCAGCTCCACTGACAGCCGCTACGAGCAGTACTTC.

The chain recombines TRBV6-1 with TRBJ1-2; 8 bases map to TRBD1. CDR3 length: 14 residues. CDR1 MNHNS and CDR2 SASEGT come from the germline V gene. Losses at the gene ends were 5 bases for V and 3 bases for J; bases not matched to a gene: 5. The CDR3 is CASSTSTGDYGYTF. The CDR3 DNA reads TGTGCCAGCAGTACATCGACAGGGGACTATGGCTACACCTTC.

In this sample, this clonotype turned up many times. The genes are TRBV6-5 and TRBJ1-1; 8 bases match TRBD1. Germline V gives CDR1 MNHEY, CDR2 SVGAGI. The CDR3 sequence is 17 residues long. Trimming at V came to 2 bases and at J to 0 bases, leaving 8 bases not matched to a gene. CDR3 loop: CASSYEQGEPMNTEAFF. The CDR3 DNA is TGTGCCAGCAGTTACGAACAGGGGGAACCTATGAACACTGAAGCTTTCTTT.

This rearrangement joins TRBV20-1 to TRBJ2-4; D tentatively reads TRBD1 or TRBD2 (5 bases each). V was clipped by 5 bases and J by 0 bases, with 17 bases between them. Per the germline V gene, CDR1 is DFQATT and CDR2 is SNEGSKA (reference sequence). CDR3 length equals 16 residues. The DNA for the CDR3 is TGCAGTGCTCGCCGGGACCCACTAAAAGCCAAAAACATTCAGTACTTC. This encodes CSARRDPLKAKNIQYF.

This clonotype was picked up a small number of times. V gene TRBV7-6 combines with J gene TRBJ1-2; maybe TRBD1 (6 bases). V lost 5 bases, J lost 6 bases, and 16 bases lay in between. The CDR3 is made up of 14 amino acids. CDR1 is SGHVS, CDR2 FNYEAQ, per germline. DNA for the CDR3: TGTGCCAGCAGCAAACAGGGTTTCAACGATGGCTACACCTTC. It specifies CASSKQGFNDGYTF.

This clonotype was seen ten or more times. A junction boundary mismatches the germline segment, possibly from a read error. The rearrangement uses TRBV5-1 and TRBJ1-1; possible D gene TRBD1, 5 bases. Germline loops: CDR1 SGHRS, CDR2 YFSETQ. The CDR3 totals 15 residues. The CDR3 DNA reads as TGTGCCAGCAGCTTAGCGCCAGGGATGAACACTGAAGCTTTCTTT. Its protein product is CASSLAPGMNTEAFF.

This clonotype has more than one count but fewer than ten. CDR3 bases: TGTGCCAGCAGCCAAAATGGACAGGCCCAGCATTTT. Translation gives CASSQNGQAQHF. The J gene is TRBJ1-5, the V gene TRBV3-1; TRBD1 matches 7 bases. V shed 2 bases, J shed 11 bases, and the junction held 3 bases outside the gene matches. The CDR3 runs to 12 residues. Germline CDR1 reads LGHDT; CDR2 reads YNNKEL (reference sequence).

This chain links TRBV14 with TRBJ1-2; TRBD1 matches at 7 bases. J lost 2 bases, V lost 0 bases, and 6 bases had no gene match. From germline, CDR1 is SGHDN and CDR2 FVKESK. The CDR3 has 16 amino acids. The CDR3 region is CASSQDPGTANYGYTF. For the CDR3, the DNA is TGTGCCAGCAGCCAAGATCCCGGGACAGCCAACTATGGCTACACCTTC.

The chain is built from TRBV20-1 and TRBJ2-3; 14 positions agree with TRBD2. The CDR3 loop spans 15 amino acids. V shed 1 base and J 9 bases; nucleotides not matched to a gene: 6. Germline V lookup: CDR1 DFQATT, CDR2 SNEGSKA (reference sequence). The CDR3 bases are TGCAGTGCTAGAGGACTAGCGGGAGGGAGGGACACGCAGTATTTT. Amino acid sequence: CSARGLAGGRDTQYF.

This clonotype appeared many times. V and J are TRBV28 and TRBJ1-1, with D unresolved. This CDR3 has 14 amino acids. The germline V and J ends were trimmed by 6 bases and 0 bases, with 11 bases remaining between them. Germline V gene sequence: CDR1 MDHEN, CDR2 SYDVKM. This CDR3 is CASRETLMNTEAFF. DNA for the CDR3: TGTGCCAGCAGGGAAACACTAATGAACACTGAAGCTTTCTTT.

In its sample, this clonotype was seen a few times. The genes are TRBV30 and TRBJ1-1; D not resolved. Germline-derived CDR1 and CDR2 are GTSNPN and SVGIG (reference sequence). CDR3 size: 13 residues. The V gene lost 0 bases and the J gene lost 6 bases, with 11 bases spanning the gap. The CDR3 loop is CAWSVGVGAEAFF. As DNA, the CDR3 is TGTGCCTGGAGTGTTGGGGTGGGCGCTGAAGCTTTCTTT.

V usage is TRBV5-1 and J usage is TRBJ1-4; D unclear. Trimming took 2 bases from V and 6 from J, leaving 8 bases between them. CDR3 length: 13 amino acids. Germline CDR1 and CDR2: SGHRS and YFSETQ. The CDR3 DNA reads TGCGCCAGCAGCTTTGGGTCGTATGAAAAACTGTTTTTT. This translates into CASSFGSYEKLFF. The variable domain in full, completed from reference TRBV5-1 and TRBJ1-4, reads KAGVTQTPRYLIKTRGQQVTLSCSPISGHRSVSWYQQTPGQGLQFLFEYFSETQRNKGNFPGRFSGRQFSNSRSEMNVSTLELGDSALYLCASSFGSYEKLFFGSGTQLSVL.

This clonotype has only a few counts. The CDR3 is CASSQAPSGRTTDTQYF. For the CDR3, the DNA is TGTGCCAGCAGCCAAGCCCCTAGCGGGAGGACCACAGATACGCAGTATTTT. V gene TRBV4-2 combines with J gene TRBJ2-3, with TRBD2 matching 11 bases. The CDR3 consists of 17 residues. V gave up 1 base and J gave up 2 bases; unmatched junction bases: 5. The germline V gene has CDR1 LGHNA and CDR2 YNFKEQ.

This chain joins TRBV30 and TRBJ1-2; D is ambiguous. The CDR3 is made up of 13 amino acids. The V and J ends lost 6 bases and 4 bases respectively, with 15 bases between them. Germline CDR1 is GTSNPN and CDR2 is SVGIG (reference sequence). The CDR3 loop reads CACNSQRGYGYTF. The DNA for the CDR3 is TGTGCCTGCAATTCGCAGCGAGGCTATGGCTACACCTTC.

This clonotype occurred many times. The CDR3 DNA sequence: TGTGCCAGCAGCCCATATAGCGGGAGAGACTACGAGCAGTACTTC. It yields the protein CASSPYSGRDYEQYF. The V gene is TRBV7-2, the J gene TRBJ2-7, with TRBD2 matching 9 bases. Trimming removed 5 bases from V and 3 bases from J; junction bases left unmatched: 8. This CDR3 has 15 residues. Per germline, CDR1 SGHTA and CDR2 FQGNSA.

This clonotype showed up just once. The genes are TRBV2 and TRBJ2-7; 15 bases map to TRBD2. V gave up 5 bases and J gave up 7 bases; unmatched junction bases: 6. The CDR3 totals 15 residues. Germline values: CDR1 SNHLY, CDR2 FYNNEI. CDR3 in DNA: TGTGCCAGCAGTTCGGGACTAGCGGGAGGAGGTGAGCAGTACTTC. Translation: CASSSGLAGGGEQYF.